The source of this T cell receptor (beta chain) is a study of cytotoxic CD8 clonotypes in ibrutinib-treated CLL. Comments on this clone: The antigen is not known.

CDR1 and CDR2 (germline): GTSNPN, SVGIG (reference sequence). This CDR3 contains 13 residues. V shed 5 bases and J shed 10 bases, with 20 bases lying between them. Regarding the study as a whole: Higher clonality was seen at ibrutinib response and a return toward baseline at progression.

Assay used: immunoSEQ multiplex PCR; TCRdb lists only in-frame clones, some missing. The sample comprises about 200,000 clones, just under 80% of which are singletons, and about an eighth rests with the top ten. The sequence was obtained from a human donor with chronic lymphocytic leukemia. V gene TRBV30 combines with J gene TRBJ1-1; a weak D match, TRBD1 (6 bases). The material was PBMCs, obtained after 12 months of ibrutinib treatment. In nucleotides, the CDR3 is TGTGCCTGGGATACAGATGCCGGAGGGGGAGCTTTCTTT. Amino acid sequence: CAWDTDAGGGAFF.